These T cell receptor beta chains were read from a single sample in a study of neurological immune-mediated disorders. MiXCR, applied by TCRdb to the 5' RACE reads, yields one record per CDR3 protein. The sample shows more than 15,000 distinct CDR3 sequences, 2% to 3% of them seen only once. The sample taken for sequencing was PBMCs. These receptor sequences come from a woman in her late teens or twenties with multiple sclerosis. Both conserved end residues are part of each CDR3. A D gene is named only where the DNA matches it firmly. Clone sizes are shown as once, few or many counts, or a class when the clone is expanded.

cdr3_nt cdr3_aa cdr3_length clone_size d_call j_call v_call
TGTGCCAGCAGCCAAGCCGGGCGCAATGAGCAGTTCTTC CASSQAGRNEQFF 13 many NA TRBJ2-1 TRBV5-5
TGCGCCAGCAGCTTACGTGGGACAGGGGACGACAATGAGCAGTTCTTC CASSLRGTGDDNEQFF 16 few TRBD1 TRBJ2-1 TRBV5-1
TGCGCCAGCAGCTTAAAGGATGAGCAGTTCTTC CASSLKDEQFF 11 many NA TRBJ2-1 TRBV5-1
TGCAGTGCCTTGCTAGCCGAGACCCAGTACTTC CSALLAETQYF 11 many NA TRBJ2-5 TRBV20-1
TGTGCCATCACTACAGGGTGGAGCACTGAAGCTTTCTTT CAITTGWSTEAFF 13 many NA TRBJ1-1 TRBV10-3
TGTGCCTGGAGTGTATTTAAGGTTAGCACTGAAGCTTTCTTT CAWSVFKVSTEAFF 14 many NA TRBJ1-1 TRBV30
TGCAGTGCTAACCCGGGACTCCTAGGCTCTGGGGCCAACGTCCTGACTTTC CSANPGLLGSGANVLTF 17 many NA TRBJ2-6 TRBV20-1
TGCAGCGTACAAAAACCGAACACTGAAGCTTTCTTT CSVQKPNTEAFF 12 many NA TRBJ1-1 TRBV29-1
TGTGCCAGCAGTAAGGCGGATGAGCAGTTCTTC CASSKADEQFF 11 many NA TRBJ2-1 TRBV12-3/TRBV12-4
TGTGCCAGCAGCCAGGCGCTAGAGGATACGCAGTATTTT CASSQALEDTQYF 13 medium-sized NA TRBJ2-3 TRBV4-2
TGTGCCAGCTCACCGACACAGCAACACGAAGCTTTCTTT CASSPTQQHEAFF 13 many NA TRBJ1-1 TRBV18
TGTGCCAGCAGTATTACGACGGGAAATGAGCAGTTCTTC CASSITTGNEQFF 13 many NA TRBJ2-1 TRBV6-5
TGTGCCAGCAGTTTAGGTGGGACCCTCAATCAGCCCCAGCATTTT CASSLGGTLNQPQHF 15 medium-sized NA TRBJ1-5 TRBV12-3/TRBV12-4
TGCGCCAGCAGCATACTAGCGGGGGATATAGATACGCAGTATTTT CASSILAGDIDTQYF 15 many TRBD2 TRBJ2-3 TRBV5-1
TGTGCCAGCAGTTACCTTCTCGAGCAGTACTTC CASSYLLEQYF 11 many NA TRBJ2-7 TRBV6-5
TGTGCCAGCAGCGTAGACGGGGTTTTTGATGGCTACACCTTC CASSVDGVFDGYTF 14 many NA TRBJ1-2 TRBV9
TGTGCCACCAGCGGCTTGGGGACTGGGGCCAACGTCCTGACTTTC CATSGLGTGANVLTF 15 many NA TRBJ2-6 TRBV15
TGTGCCAGCAGCTTAGTAGGGGGGGTTTGGGAGACCCAGTACTTC CASSLVGGVWETQYF 15 many NA TRBJ2-5 TRBV7-2
TGTGCCAGCAGTTTCTTGCTAAGTTCTCCAGATACGCAGTATTTT CASSFLLSSPDTQYF 15 large NA TRBJ2-3 TRBV27
TGTGCCAGCAGCCAAGAAGTTCTATTCGGCTACTATCTAGCGGGAGCATGGAAGACCCAGTACTTC CASSQEVLFGYYLAGAWKTQYF 22 many TRBD2 TRBJ2-5 TRBV3-1